The present T cell receptor beta chain was sequenced within a study of T cell responses to AZD1222 COVID-19 vaccine (dated by TCRdb to the early 2020s). Study-level background: A total of just over 230 trial participants underwent TCR sequencing, of whom 200 to 220 received two doses of AZD1222 and some 26 received two doses of the MenACWY control vaccine. Trial participants were enrolled by age into subgroups of 18-55, 56-69 and 70-plus years, and around 150, 29 and 61 TCR-sequenced participants, respectively, were included in these subgroups.

Points the paper makes about the study in general: The whole spike protein was spanned by vaccine-associated CD4 TCRs, and dominant responses were seen in regions 160-218 and 743-854. In the small 56-69-year group, the increase in depth fell short of significance, most likely because of low power. Spike-specific TCR breadth and depth rose significantly after two AZD1222 doses compared with day 0 and with MenACWY recipients. Conclusions about previously exposed vaccinees were limited because only a handful of AZD1222 recipients were SARS-CoV-2 seropositive at baseline. No day 14 peak-response samples were available, so repertoires were characterized only after the peak T cell response. Most participants were white British and females outnumbered males, and the authors suggested that clonal diversity may have been underestimated. Epitopes outside the regions mutated in the B.1.351 and B.1.1.7 variants were reportedly recognized by nearly half of the unique spike-specific TCRs.

For this clone: Its antigen is still unknown.

Read against the paper, the sample's time point label means: baseline before first vaccination. Vaccinee samples were obtained from the UK trials COV001 and COV002, which included a single-blind randomized controlled phase 2/3 trial of AZD1222 (ChAdOx1 nCoV-19) in healthy adults. Trial participant PBMC samples were collected at day 0 and day 28 after the second dose for TCRbeta chain sequencing. The CDR3 regions of human TCRbeta chains were analyzed by immunosequencing. In the source study's methods: TCRs in the repertoires were compared against a reference library of SARS-CoV-2-specific TCRs that had been generated with the MIRA antigen-specificity platform. Breadth was defined as the fraction of unique TCRs that were SARS-CoV-2-associated. Depth was defined as the fraction of total T cells that were SARS-CoV-2-associated. Using the MIRA data, every spike-specific TCR was mapped to the spike region that the TCR reacted to and assigned to either a CD4 or a CD8 class. Log10-transformed breadth and depth values were compared by one-way ANOVA with Sidak's multiple comparisons tests. TCRdb carries this immuneACCESS record with in-frame sequences only. Its versions omit some clonotypes, under half of them owing to an unresolved V gene in the studies checked, with the rest unexplained. V and J calls and clone size are as listed in that table; D and trimming were resolved from the DNA. The sample table on file contains about 140,000 clones. The biggest ten clones account for 2% to 2.5% of the sample.

Compared with germline, V lacks 4 bases and J lacks 8 bases; bases without a gene match: 14. CDR1 and CDR2, looked up from the germline V gene (reference sequence), are SGHNT and YYREEE. The CDR3 spans 16 residues, from the cysteine through the phenylalanine. The only DNA kept is the CDR3, 48 bases in frame from the first base. This clonotype was sampled from an adult in good health. Recombination linked TRBV5-4 to TRBJ1-4, with TRBD1 matching 7 junction bases. Sequencing was carried out using peripheral blood. In nucleotide form, the sequence is TGTGCCAGCAGCACTACCCGACAGGGACTGGAGGAAAAACTGTTTTTT. Translated, this gives CASSTTRQGLEEKLFF.